The sequence of this T cell receptor (beta chain) was determined in a study of blood T cell repertoires in COVID-19. Study-level information: Spain, Italy and the United States supplied samples that represented acute and convalescent COVID-19. PBMCs, B-cell-depleted T cells, or T cells were the source of the cDNA or gDNA that made up the material.

Germline lookup yields CDR1 LGHNA and CDR2 YSLEER. The CDR3 length is 13 residues. Unmatched junction bases numbered 3, after V lost 3 bases and J lost 7 bases. Per the study methods: Estimated nucleated cell counts came from reference gene primer amplification. TCRdb's table, derived via immunoSEQ multiplex PCR, lists solely in-frame clones and lacks some. D and trimming were read from the DNA, whereas the V and J calls and clone size are those reported in that table. The sample records approximately 110,000 clones, around nine tenths being singletons. The clonotype was recovered from a woman between 45 and 65 years old with active or convalescent COVID-19. Material for sequencing was peripheral blood. The chain recombines TRBV4-3 with TRBJ1-2, with 9 positions matching TRBD1. The DNA for the CDR3 is TGCGCCAGCAGCCAGCGGGACAGGGCTGGCTACACCTTC. Protein product: CASSQRDRAGYTF.